The 10 T cell receptor beta chains below all came from one sample that was sequenced in a study of T-cell memory formation after mild COVID-19. From the 5' RACE reads, TCRdb called clonotypes with MiXCR, one entry per CDR3 protein. The sample carries roughly 250,000 distinct CDR3 sequences, 15% to 20% recorded once. The sample comprised PBMCs or a T cell subset sorted from them (not recorded which). These receptors were collected from a man younger than 30 who had mild COVID-19 (a few samples of this study predate the infection). Cell type and time point are not known.

This rearrangement joins TRBV10-3 to TRBJ2-3, with TRBD2 as a possible D gene (6 bases). Germline CDR1 and CDR2: ENHRY and SYGVKD. Trimming shortened V by 4 bases and J by 2 bases, and 10 bases separated the two germline ends. The CDR3 runs 14 residues. Here the CDR3 DNA reads TGTGCCATCAGTGGACGGGGGAACACAGATACGCAGTATTTT. It encodes CAISGRGNTDTQYF.

The gene calls are TRBV5-1 and TRBJ1-2; 7 bases agree with TRBD1. In germline, CDR1 is SGHRS, CDR2 YFSETQ. This CDR3 is built from 15 residues. V gave up 3 bases and J gave up 0 bases; unmatched junction bases: 5. Here the CDR3 DNA reads TGCGCCAGCAGCTCACGACAGGGAGCTAACTATGGCTACACCTTC. The encoded protein is CASSSRQGANYGYTF.

This clonotype has just a few counts. The chain links TRBV12-3 or TRBV12-4 to TRBJ2-2, with D uncertain. CDR3 size: 14 residues. V lost 0 bases to trimming and J lost 6 bases, with 8 bases between them. The CDR3 region has the DNA TGTGCCAGCAGTTTAGCATACAGCGCCGGGGAGCTGTTTTTT. It is translated as CASSLAYSAGELFF.

The chain joins TRBV4-1 to TRBJ2-2, with 8 positions matching TRBD1. Trimming took 4 bases from V and 5 from J; bases not matched to a gene: 9. CDR3 length: 16 residues. Germline lookup yields CDR1 MGHRA and CDR2 YSYEKL. This CDR3 is CASSRGGQGRTGELFF. The CDR3 DNA follows: TGCGCCAGCAGCCGGGGCGGACAGGGTCGGACCGGGGAGCTGTTTTTT.

The V and J genes are TRBV6-5 and TRBJ1-2, with TRBD1 as a possible D gene (5 bases). The V end lost 6 bases, the J end lost 3 bases, and 14 bases lay between the germline ends. The CDR3 length is 14 residues. CDR1 and CDR2 from the germline V gene are MNHEY and SVGAGI. This CDR3 is CASRFPGTDYGYTF. The CDR3 region has the DNA TGTGCCAGCAGGTTCCCCGGGACCGACTATGGCTACACCTTC.

The CDR3 DNA is TGTGCCAGCAGCTTGGCCGCGACAAAGAGCACAGATACGCAGTATTTT. Its protein is CASSLAATKSTDTQYF. The J gene is TRBJ2-3, the V gene TRBV5-6; D unresolved. V dropped 0 bases and J dropped 0 bases, with 11 bases sitting between them. This CDR3 comprises 16 residues. Germline V gene data show CDR1 as SGHDT and CDR2 as YYEEEE.

The V call is TRBV15, the J call TRBJ2-5; D is possibly TRBD1 (5 bases). V was pared by 2 bases and J by 2 bases, with 9 bases between. Germline lookup yields CDR1 LNHNV and CDR2 YYDKDF (reference sequence). CDR3 length: 14 amino acids. The CDR3 DNA sequence: TGTGCCACCAGCAGATTTAAGGGGCAAGAGACCCAGTACTTC. Protein product: CATSRFKGQETQYF.

The V and J genes are TRBV19 and TRBJ1-2; TRBD1 aligns across 9 bases. The CDR3 is 13 amino acids. Germline CDR1 is LNHDA and CDR2 is SQIVND (reference sequence). The J segment lost 8 bases and the V segment lost 7 bases, leaving 8 bases of the junction unmatched. The DNA of the CDR3 is TGTGCCAGTAACACAGGGGGCAGTAGAGGCTACACCTTC. Amino acids: CASNTGGSRGYTF.

This clonotype was recorded a few times. The chain uses TRBV6-2 or TRBV6-3 and TRBJ2-7; no reliable D call. The CDR3 runs 13 residues. V dropped 2 bases and J dropped 0 bases, with 5 bases sitting between them. Per the germline V gene, CDR1 is MNHEY and CDR2 is SVGEGT. The CDR3 nucleotides are TGTGCCAGCAGTTACAGGGTCTCCTACGAGCAGTACGTC. Amino acids: CASSYRVSYEQYV.

This sequence joins TRBV10-1 and TRBJ2-3; a weak D match, TRBD1 (6 bases). V was trimmed by 8 bases and J by 1 base, leaving 16 bases between them. This CDR3 spans 15 amino acids. Germline values: CDR1 WNHNN, CDR2 SYGVQD (reference sequence). The CDR3 reads CASGPAGAGTDTQYF. The CDR3 nucleotides are TGCGCCAGCGGTCCGGCAGGGGCCGGCACAGATACGCAGTATTTT.